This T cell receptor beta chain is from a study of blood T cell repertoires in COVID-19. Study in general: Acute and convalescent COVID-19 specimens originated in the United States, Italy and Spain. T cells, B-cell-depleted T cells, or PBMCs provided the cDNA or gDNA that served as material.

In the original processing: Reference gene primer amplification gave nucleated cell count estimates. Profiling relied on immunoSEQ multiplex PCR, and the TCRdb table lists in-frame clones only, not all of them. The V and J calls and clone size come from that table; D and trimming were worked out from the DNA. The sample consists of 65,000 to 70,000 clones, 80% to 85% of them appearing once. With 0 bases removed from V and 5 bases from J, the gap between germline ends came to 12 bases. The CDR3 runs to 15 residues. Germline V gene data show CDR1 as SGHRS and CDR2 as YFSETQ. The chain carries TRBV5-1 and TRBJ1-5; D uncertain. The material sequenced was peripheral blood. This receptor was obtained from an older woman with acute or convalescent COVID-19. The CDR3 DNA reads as TGCGCCAGCAGCTTGGCGGGTCGCTACGATCAGCCCCAGCATTTT. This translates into CASSLAGRYDQPQHF. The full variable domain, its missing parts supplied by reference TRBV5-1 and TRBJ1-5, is KAGVTQTPRYLIKTRGQQVTLSCSPISGHRSVSWYQQTPGQGLQFLFEYFSETQRNKGNFPGRFSGRQFSNSRSEMNVSTLELGDSALYLCASSLAGRYDQPQHFGDGTRLSIL.